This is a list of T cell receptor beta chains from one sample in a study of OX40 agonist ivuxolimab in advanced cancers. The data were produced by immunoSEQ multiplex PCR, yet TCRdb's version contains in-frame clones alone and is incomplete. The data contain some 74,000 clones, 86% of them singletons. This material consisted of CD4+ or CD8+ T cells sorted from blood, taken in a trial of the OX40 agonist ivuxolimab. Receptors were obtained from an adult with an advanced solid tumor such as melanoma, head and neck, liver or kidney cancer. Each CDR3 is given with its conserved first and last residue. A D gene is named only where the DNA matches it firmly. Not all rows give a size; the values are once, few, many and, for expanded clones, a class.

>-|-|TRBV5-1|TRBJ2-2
TGCGCCAGCAGCGCAGTGGACCTCGTGGCCGGGGAGCTGTTTTTT
CASSAVDLVAGELFF
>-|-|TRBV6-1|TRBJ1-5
TGTGCCAGCAGTGAATTAGGGGTTAGCAATCAGCCCCAGCATTTT
CASSELGVSNQPQHF
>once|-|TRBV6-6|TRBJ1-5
TGTGCCAGCAGTCGATTGCAGCCCCAGCATTTT
CASSRLQPQHF
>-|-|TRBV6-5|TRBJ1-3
TGTGCCAGCAGTTACAGGAGGGTACTTGGAAACACCATATATTTT
CASSYRRVLGNTIYF
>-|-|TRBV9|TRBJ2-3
TGTGCCAGCAGCTCCCGGGGAGTAGATACGCAGTATTTT
CASSSRGVDTQYF
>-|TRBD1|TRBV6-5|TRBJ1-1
TGTGCCAGCAGTTACGTAAACAGGGGGAACACTGAAGCTTTCTTT
CASSYVNRGNTEAFF
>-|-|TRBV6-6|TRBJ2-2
TGTGCCATCGCACAGAACACCGGGGAGCTGTTTTTT
CAIAQNTGELFF
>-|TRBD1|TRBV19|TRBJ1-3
TGTGCCAGTAGTCCTGGGGACAGCCGAAAATCCATATATTTT
CASSPGDSRKSIYF
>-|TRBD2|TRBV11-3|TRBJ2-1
TGTGCCAGCAGCCCCGGTTCTAGCGGGTTATACAATGAGCAGTTCTTC
CASSPGSSGLYNEQFF
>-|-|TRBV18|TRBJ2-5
TGTGCCAGCTCACGCGCGGGGGCCCAAGAGACCCAGTACTTC
CASSRAGAQETQYF
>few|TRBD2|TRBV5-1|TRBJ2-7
TGCGCCAGCAGCCGGACTAGCGGTATCTACGAGCAGTACTTC
CASSRTSGIYEQYF
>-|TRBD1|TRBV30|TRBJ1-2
TGTGCCTGGAGTAAAGGGGTAGACAGGGGGCCCGATGGCTACACCTTC
CAWSKGVDRGPDGYTF
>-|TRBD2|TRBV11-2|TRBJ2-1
TGTGCCAGCAGCTCACGGGAGGGAAATGAGCAGTTCTTC
CASSSREGNEQFF
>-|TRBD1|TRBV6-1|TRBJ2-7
TGTGCCAGCAGTTTTAGACGGGACAGGGGGTTAGAGCAGTACTTC
CASSFRRDRGLEQYF
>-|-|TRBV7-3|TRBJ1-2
TGTGCCAGCAGCTTAACTCGTCTGGGCCCCTATGGCTACACCTTC
CASSLTRLGPYGYTF
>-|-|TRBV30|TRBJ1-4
TGTGCCTGGAGCATTAATGAAAAACTGTTTTTT
CAWSINEKLFF
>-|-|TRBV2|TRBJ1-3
TGTGCCAGCAGCGCAGGGCGCTCTGGAAACACCATATATTTT
CASSAGRSGNTIYF
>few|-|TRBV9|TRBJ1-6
TGTGCCAGCAGCGTAGGTACGGGGGGGAGTTCACCCCTCCACTTT
CASSVGTGGSSPLHF
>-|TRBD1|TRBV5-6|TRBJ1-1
TGTGCCAGCAGCACCCGACAGGGGGTCAACACTGAAGCTTTCTTT
CASSTRQGVNTEAFF
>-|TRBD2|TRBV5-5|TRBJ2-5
TGTGCCAGCAGCTTGGATCGGCGGGAGGGCCGTGCAGAGACCCAGTACTTC
CASSLDRREGRAETQYF
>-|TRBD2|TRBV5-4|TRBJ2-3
TGTGCCAGCAGCCCCCGGGGGGAGTGGAGCACAGATACGCAGTATTTT
CASSPRGEWSTDTQYF
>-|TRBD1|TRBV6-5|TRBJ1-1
TGTGCCAGCAGTTATTCTTGGGGGACAGGGGGTACTGAAGCTTTCTTT
CASSYSWGTGGTEAFF
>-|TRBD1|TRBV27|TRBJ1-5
TGTGCCAGCAGTTTAGACAGGGCCTCGGGCAATCAGCCCCAGCATTTT
CASSLDRASGNQPQHF
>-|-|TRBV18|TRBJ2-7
TGTGCCAGCTCACCCGACAGGTACGAGCAGTACTTC
CASSPDRYEQYF
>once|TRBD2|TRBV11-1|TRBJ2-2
TGTGCCAGCAGCTTAAGAGGACTAGCGGGGCACACCGGGGAGCTGTTTTTT
CASSLRGLAGHTGELFF